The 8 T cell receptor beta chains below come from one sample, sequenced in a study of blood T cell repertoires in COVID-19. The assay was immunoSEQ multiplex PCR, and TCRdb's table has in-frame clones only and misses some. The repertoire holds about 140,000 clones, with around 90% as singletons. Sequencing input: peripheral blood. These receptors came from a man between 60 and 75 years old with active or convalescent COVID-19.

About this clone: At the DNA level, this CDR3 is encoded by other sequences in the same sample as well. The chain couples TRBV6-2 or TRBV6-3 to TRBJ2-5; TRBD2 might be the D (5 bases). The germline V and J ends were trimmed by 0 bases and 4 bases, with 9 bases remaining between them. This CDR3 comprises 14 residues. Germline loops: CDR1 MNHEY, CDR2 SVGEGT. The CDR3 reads CASSYSSGRETQYF. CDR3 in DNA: TGTGCCAGCAGTTACTCGAGTGGGAGAGAGACCCAGTACTTC.

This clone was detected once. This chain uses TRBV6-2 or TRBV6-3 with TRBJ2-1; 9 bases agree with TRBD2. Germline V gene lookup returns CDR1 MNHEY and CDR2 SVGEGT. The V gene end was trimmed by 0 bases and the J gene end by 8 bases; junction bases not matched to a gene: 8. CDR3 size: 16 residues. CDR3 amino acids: CASSYSRSSGTYEQFF. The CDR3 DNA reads TGTGCCAGCAGTTACTCGCGGTCTAGCGGGACCTATGAGCAGTTCTTC.

The CDR3 here is CAGAAGPQGTQYF. The CDR3 DNA follows: TGTGCCGGAGCGGCAGGACCCCAGGGGACGCAGTATTTT. V and J are TRBV6-5 and TRBJ2-3; tentatively, D is TRBD1 (6 bases). Germline values: CDR1 MNHEY, CDR2 SVGAGI. The CDR3 has 13 amino acids. V gave up 11 bases and J gave up 9 bases, with 21 bases separating them.

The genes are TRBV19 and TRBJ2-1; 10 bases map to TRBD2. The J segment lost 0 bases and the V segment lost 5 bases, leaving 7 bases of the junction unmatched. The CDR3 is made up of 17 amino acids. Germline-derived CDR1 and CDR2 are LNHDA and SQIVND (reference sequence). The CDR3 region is CASSPRTSGSSYNEQFF. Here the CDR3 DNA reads TGTGCCAGTAGTCCCCGGACTAGCGGAAGCTCCTACAATGAGCAGTTCTTC.

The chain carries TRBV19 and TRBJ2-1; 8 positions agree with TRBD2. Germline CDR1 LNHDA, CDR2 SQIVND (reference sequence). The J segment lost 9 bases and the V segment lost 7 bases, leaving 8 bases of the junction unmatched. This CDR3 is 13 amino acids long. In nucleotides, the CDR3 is TGTGCCAGTAAAATACGGGAGGGCTTTGAGCAGTTCTTC. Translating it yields CASKIREGFEQFF.

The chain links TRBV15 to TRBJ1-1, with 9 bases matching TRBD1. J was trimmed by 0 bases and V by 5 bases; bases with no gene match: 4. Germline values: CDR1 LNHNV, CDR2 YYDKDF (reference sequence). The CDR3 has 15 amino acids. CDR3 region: CATSGGQGMNTEAFF. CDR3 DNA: TGTGCCACCAGCGGTGGACAGGGGATGAACACTGAAGCTTTCTTT. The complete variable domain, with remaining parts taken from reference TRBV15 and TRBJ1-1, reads DAMVIQNPRYQVTQFGKPVTLSCSQTLNHNVMYWYQQKSSQAPKLLFHYYDKDFNNEADTPDNFQSRRPNTSFCFLDIRSPGLGDTAMYLCATSGGQGMNTEAFFGQGTRLTVV.

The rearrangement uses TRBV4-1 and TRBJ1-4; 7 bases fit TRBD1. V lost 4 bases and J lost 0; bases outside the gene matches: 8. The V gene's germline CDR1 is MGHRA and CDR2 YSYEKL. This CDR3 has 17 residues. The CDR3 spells CASSLQGFGATNEKLFF. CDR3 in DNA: TGCGCCAGCAGCCTACAGGGGTTCGGAGCAACTAATGAAAAACTGTTTTTT.

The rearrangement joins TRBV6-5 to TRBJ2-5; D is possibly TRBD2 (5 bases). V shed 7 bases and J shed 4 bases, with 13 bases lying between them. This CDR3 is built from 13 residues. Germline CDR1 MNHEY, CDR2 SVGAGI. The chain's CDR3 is CASNLRSGETQYF. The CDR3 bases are TGTGCCAGCAATCTGCGGAGCGGAGAGACCCAGTACTTC.